These 17 T cell receptor beta chains came from one sample sequenced in a study of cytomegalovirus exposure and HLA in healthy donors. The PCR made use of 60 Vbeta and 13 Jbeta primers. Assay: immunoSEQ multiplex PCR; the TCRdb copy retains only in-frame clones and omits some. Among approximately 100,000 clones listed, approximately 70% were seen once. Source material: PBMCs. The source of these receptors is a woman aged 18-29 years in good health and CMV-seropositive.

The chain has TRBV11-1 and TRBJ2-2; the match to TRBD1 covers 8 bases. Germline CDR1 reads SGHAT; CDR2 reads FQDESV (reference sequence). V lost 3 bases to trimming and J lost 8 bases; unmatched junction nucleotides: 2. The CDR3 has 13 amino acids. The CDR3 protein is CASSFWDRGELFF. The CDR3 bases are TGTGCCAGCAGCTTTTGGGACAGGGGGGAGCTGTTTTTT.

In this sample, this clone turned up once. The gene calls are TRBV9 and TRBJ2-2; 8 bases are shared with TRBD1. V lost 4 bases, J lost 5 bases, and 10 bases stayed unmatched. Looked up from germline, CDR1 is SGDLS and CDR2 is YYNGEE. CDR3 size: 16 residues. The CDR3 coding sequence is TGTGCCAGCAGCCCTCAAGGACAGGGTGGAACCGGGGAGCTGTTTTTT. It yields the protein CASSPQGQGGTGELFF.

In its sample, this clone was seen once. The rearrangement uses TRBV7-6 and TRBJ2-7, with 8 bases matching TRBD2. CDR3 length: 15 amino acids. Trimming cost V 3 bases and J 2 bases; bases outside gene matches: 6. The germline gives CDR1 SGHVS, CDR2 FNYEAQ. The CDR3 reads CASSFQRERTYEQYF. DNA for the CDR3: TGTGCCAGCAGCTTTCAGCGGGAGCGGACCTACGAGCAGTACTTC.

This rearrangement joins TRBV6-5 to TRBJ2-7; D is perhaps TRBD1 (6 bases). The germline V gene encodes CDR1 MNHEY and CDR2 SVGAGI. The CDR3 covers 15 residues. The germline V and J ends were trimmed by 7 bases and 0 bases, with 16 bases remaining between them. The CDR3 region has the DNA TGTGCCAGCACCCGACAGGTGGGGGCCTCCTACGAGCAGTACTTC. Translating gives CASTRQVGASYEQYF.

The chain carries TRBV7-9 and TRBJ1-5, with a tentative D call TRBD1 (6 bases). This CDR3 spans 14 amino acids. Trimming shortened V by 4 bases and J by 5 bases, and 12 bases separated the two germline ends. Germline values: CDR1 SEHNR, CDR2 FQNEAQ (reference sequence). This CDR3 is CASSSGHFYQPQHF. In DNA, the CDR3 is TGTGCCAGCAGCTCGGGACATTTCTATCAGCCCCAGCATTTT.

The chain has TRBV19 and TRBJ1-5; 9 bases are a match to TRBD1. The CDR3 has 15 amino acids. Germline CDR1 is LNHDA and CDR2 is SQIVND (reference sequence). With 6 bases clipped from V and 2 bases from J, the junction kept 5 bases outside the gene matches. The CDR3 spells CASRVQGAGNQPQHF. As DNA, the CDR3 is TGTGCCAGTAGGGTACAGGGGGCAGGCAATCAGCCCCAGCATTTT.

The V and J genes are TRBV6-1 and TRBJ2-7; TRBD1 matches 8 bases. Germline values: CDR1 MNHNS, CDR2 SASEGT. CDR3 length: 15 residues. Trimming took 0 bases from V and 2 from J; bases not matched to a gene: 3. For the CDR3, the DNA is TGTGCCAGCAGTGAAGCGCAGACAGGGGCCTACGAGCAGTACTTC. As protein: CASSEAQTGAYEQYF.

This chain uses TRBV19 with TRBJ2-7, with unresolved D. V gave up 3 bases and J gave up 2 bases, with 8 bases separating them. The length of the CDR3 is 13 residues. Germline lookup yields CDR1 LNHDA and CDR2 SQIVND (reference sequence). CDR3 protein: CASSIGRTYEQYF. The CDR3 DNA reads as TGTGCCAGTAGTATCGGCAGGACCTACGAGCAGTACTTC.

J is TRBJ2-7 and V is TRBV30; 7 bases agree with TRBD1. This CDR3 has 14 residues. Looked up from germline, CDR1 is GTSNPN and CDR2 is SVGIG (reference sequence). Trimming removed 0 bases from V and 4 bases from J; junction bases left unmatched: 6. This CDR3 is CAWSVAGGEYEQYF. For the CDR3, the DNA is TGTGCCTGGAGTGTGGCAGGGGGTGAGTACGAGCAGTACTTC.

This clone was seen once. The chain joins TRBV5-1 to TRBJ2-6, with 8 bases matching TRBD1. From germline, CDR1 is SGHRS and CDR2 YFSETQ. The V gene end was trimmed by 4 bases and the J gene end by 2 bases; junction bases not matched to a gene: 5. This CDR3 comprises 16 residues. The CDR3 is CASSLTGGPGANVLTF. DNA of the CDR3: TGCGCCAGCAGCCTTACAGGGGGGCCTGGGGCCAACGTCCTGACTTTC. The variable domain in full, completed from reference TRBV5-1 and TRBJ2-6, reads KAGVTQTPRYLIKTRGQQVTLSCSPISGHRSVSWYQQTPGQGLQFLFEYFSETQRNKGNFPGRFSGRQFSNSRSEMNVSTLELGDSALYLCASSLTGGPGANVLTFGAGSRLTVL.

V and J are TRBV19 and TRBJ2-7, with a possible D match to TRBD2 (6 bases). The CDR3 is 14 amino acids. Trimming shortened V by 0 bases and J by 7 bases, and 13 bases separated the two germline ends. Looked up from germline, CDR1 is LNHDA and CDR2 is SQIVND (reference sequence). As DNA, the CDR3 is TGTGCCAGTAGTATAGAAGGGTTCGGGGGAGAGCAGTACTTC. This codes for CASSIEGFGGEQYF. Supplemented by reference TRBV19 and TRBJ2-7, the full variable domain reads DGGITQSPKYLFRKEGQNVTLSCEQNLNHDAMYWYRQDPGQGLRLIYYSQIVNDFQKGDIAEGYSVSREKKESFPLTVTSAQKNPTAFYLCASSIEGFGGEQYFGPGTRLTVT.

The rearrangement uses TRBV9 and TRBJ1-2, with a possible D match to TRBD1 (6 bases). Germline CDR1 SGDLS, CDR2 YYNGEE. This CDR3 region has 14 residues. V lost 3 bases and J 3 bases, leaving 12 bases between the germline ends. CDR3 loop: CASSASTGYYGYTF. The DNA of the CDR3 is TGTGCCAGCAGCGCATCAACAGGGTACTATGGCTACACCTTC.

V and J are TRBV4-2 and TRBJ2-1; 8 positions match TRBD2. V shed 0 bases, J shed 3 bases, and the junction held 4 bases outside the gene matches. The CDR3 has 16 amino acids. Germline CDR1 is LGHNA and CDR2 is YNFKEQ. The CDR3 protein is CASSQDGRAGYNEQFF. CDR3 DNA: TGTGCCAGCAGCCAAGACGGGAGGGCGGGCTACAATGAGCAGTTCTTC.

There are a few counts of this clone. The chain carries TRBV18 and TRBJ2-2, with 9 nucleotides matching TRBD2. The CDR3 has 16 amino acids. After removal of 5 bases from V and 6 bases from J, the junction contained 10 bases not matched to a gene. Germline CDR1 and CDR2: KGHSH and LQKENI. The CDR3 coding sequence is TGTGCCAGCTCAGGATCCGGGACTAGCATCGCCGGGGAGCTGTTTTTT. Its protein product is CASSGSGTSIAGELFF.

J is TRBJ1-1 and V is TRBV27, with 8 bases aligning to TRBD1. There are 15 residues in the CDR3. CDR1 MNHEY and CDR2 SMNVEV come from the germline V gene (reference sequence). V lost 2 bases to trimming and J lost 3 bases; unmatched junction nucleotides: 5. The CDR3 nucleotides are TGTGCCAGCAGTTTAAGTTCAGGGGGCTACACTGAAGCTTTCTTT. As protein: CASSLSSGGYTEAFF.

The CDR3: CASSPFPGTASDNEQFF. The CDR3 coding sequence is TGTGCCAGCAGTCCCTTCCCCGGGACAGCGAGCGACAATGAGCAGTTCTTC. The rearrangement joins TRBV27 to TRBJ2-1; the match to TRBD1 covers 7 bases. The germline gives CDR1 MNHEY, CDR2 SMNVEV (reference sequence). The CDR3 sequence is 17 residues long. The trim removed 5 bases at V and 5 bases at J, leaving 15 bases unmatched.

The table lists this clone with a few counts. The chain couples TRBV5-1 to TRBJ2-1; 9 bases are a match to TRBD1. J was trimmed by 8 bases and V by 4 bases; bases with no gene match: 7. CDR1 SGHRS and CDR2 YFSETQ come from the germline V gene. CDR3 length equals 14 residues. As DNA, the CDR3 is TGCGCCAGCAGCGCTGGACAGGGGAGGGATGAGCAGTTCTTC. This codes for CASSAGQGRDEQFF.